This TCR beta chain was sequenced for a study of blood T cell repertoires in COVID-19. Whole-study context: In each case, the material was cDNA or gDNA derived from T cells, B-cell-depleted T cells, or PBMCs.

V dropped 2 bases and J dropped 4; count of bases not matched to a gene: 9. Germline CDR1 reads SGHRS; CDR2 reads YFSETQ. The CDR3 covers 15 residues. TCRdb keeps only in-frame clones here, not all; method: immunoSEQ multiplex PCR. The data hold 150,000 to 200,000 clones, with 70% to 90% observed a single time. Input material: peripheral blood. The sequence derives from a middle-aged man with active or convalescent COVID-19. V usage is TRBV5-1 and J usage is TRBJ2-7; TRBD1 matches 7 bases. The CDR3 is CASSFAETGMYEQYF. Written as DNA, the CDR3 is TGCGCCAGCAGCTTCGCGGAGACAGGGATGTACGAGCAGTACTTC.